A single sample is the source of the 32 T cell receptor beta chains below, sequenced in a study of T cell repertoires in cytomegalovirus infection. TCRdb used MiXCR to reprocess the reads, holding one entry per CDR3 protein. The sample consists of roughly 600,000 distinct CDR3 sequences, 24% of them appearing once. The sample consisted of CD8+ T cells from PBMCs. These receptor sequences come from a human donor in good health (CMV status not recorded). Some clones in this sample may be carry-over from other donors' samples.

To note about this clonotype: Just one base apart from a much larger clone, this may be a read error. CDR3 sequence (DNA): TGTGCCAGCAGCTTAGGGGAGGGCGCGAACACTGAAGCTTTCTTT. Translating it yields CASSLGEGANTEAFF. The chain joins TRBV7-6 to TRBJ1-1, with D hard to call. From germline, CDR1 is SGHVS and CDR2 FNYEAQ. Trimming stripped 1 base from V and 1 base from J, with 10 bases between. CDR3 length: 15 amino acids.

The chain links TRBV7-6 to TRBJ2-1; 12 nucleotides align to TRBD2. This CDR3 region has 15 residues. The germline gives CDR1 SGHVS, CDR2 FNYEAQ. The trim removed 3 bases at V and 9 bases at J, leaving 6 bases unmatched. CDR3 DNA sequence: TGTGCCAGCAGCTTGCGGCTAGCGGGGGGGATTGAGCAGTTCTTC. Encoded protein: CASSLRLAGGIEQFF.

This clonotype was seen many times. This sequence joins TRBV7-9 and TRBJ1-2; D perhaps matches TRBD1 (5 bases). CDR3 size: 14 residues. Germline CDR1 and CDR2: SEHNR and FQNEAQ (reference sequence). V was cut by 1 base and J by 7 bases, with 13 bases left in between. CDR3: CASSLGQGARGYTF. The CDR3 coding sequence is TGTGCCAGCAGCTTAGGACAAGGGGCGCGTGGCTACACCTTC.

Notes on this clonotype: Its ends do not fully match the called genes, so a read error is possible. V usage is TRBV7-8 and J usage is TRBJ1-2, with 8 bases aligning to TRBD1. This CDR3 has 14 amino acids. The germline gives CDR1 SGHVS, CDR2 FQNEAQ. DNA for the CDR3: TGTGTCAGCAGCAAGGACAGGGTTGCCTATGGCTACACCTTC. Protein sequence: CVSSKDRVAYGYTF.

The chain recombines TRBV29-1 with TRBJ2-5, with 7 bases matching TRBD2. The CDR3 has 13 residues. The V gene's germline CDR1 is SQVTM and CDR2 ANQGSEA. V shed 2 bases, J shed 5 bases, and the junction held 5 bases outside the gene matches. As DNA, the CDR3 is TGCAGCGTTGAACGGCTAGCGGACGAGACCCAGTACTTC. This sequence encodes CSVERLADETQYF.

This clonotype was detected ten times or more. The V and J genes are TRBV27 and TRBJ2-1; a possible D gene is TRBD2 (5 bases). V lost 2 bases to trimming and J lost 2 bases, with 7 bases between them. Germline CDR1 is MNHEY and CDR2 is SMNVEV (reference sequence). The CDR3 totals 14 residues. The CDR3 sequence is CASSLTGTYNEQFF. The CDR3 DNA sequence: TGTGCCAGCAGTTTAACGGGGACCTACAATGAGCAGTTCTTC.

This clonotype has a handful of counts. The chain links TRBV10-3 to TRBJ2-7; TRBD1 aligns across 8 bases. Germline V gene lookup returns CDR1 ENHRY and CDR2 SYGVKD. V gave up 0 bases and J gave up 4 bases; unmatched junction bases: 2. The CDR3 is made up of 14 amino acids. The DNA for the CDR3 is TGTGCCATCAGTGAGTCTGACAGGGGTTACGAGCAGTACGTC. Amino acids: CAISESDRGYEQYV.

This clonotype showed up just a few times. This chain connects TRBV20-1 to TRBJ2-1, with D uncertain. Trimming cost V 6 bases and J 5 bases, with 14 bases left between them. The germline gives CDR1 DFQATT, CDR2 SNEGSKA (reference sequence). The CDR3 is 13 residues long. Written as DNA, the CDR3 is TGCAGTGCCACCCCGGAGCCCCACAATGAGCAGTTCTTC. Amino acids: CSATPEPHNEQFF.

This clonotype came up a few times. The chain uses TRBV2 and TRBJ2-7, with 9 positions matching TRBD2. CDR3 length: 15 amino acids. CDR1 and CDR2 (germline): SNHLY, FYNNEI. Losses at the gene ends were 7 bases for V and 0 bases for J; bases not matched to a gene: 7. In nucleotides, the CDR3 is TGTGCCAGCATCGCCGGGACTAGCTACTCCTACGAGCAGTACGTC. This translates into CASIAGTSYSYEQYV.

The V and J genes are TRBV20-1 and TRBJ2-2, with 11 bases identical to TRBD2. V lost 3 bases, J lost 5 bases, and 20 bases stayed unmatched. The germline V gene encodes CDR1 DFQATT and CDR2 SNEGSKA (reference sequence). The CDR3 loop spans 20 amino acids. The CDR3: CSASSLAGGQSWMATGELFF. The CDR3 bases are TGCAGTGCTAGCTCCCTAGCGGGGGGACAGAGTTGGATGGCGACCGGGGAGCTGTTTTTT.

The chain couples TRBV28 to TRBJ1-1, with a possible D match to TRBD1 (6 bases). V was trimmed by 3 bases and J by 6 bases, leaving 14 bases between them. CDR1 and CDR2 from the germline V gene are MDHEN and SYDVKM. The CDR3 sequence is 14 residues long. CDR3 nucleotide sequence: TGTGCCAGCAGTTTCAGGGGCTCCGCTGCTGAAGCTTTCTTT. Translated: CASSFRGSAAEAFF.

V is TRBV20-1 and J is TRBJ2-4; D gene ambiguous. The length of the CDR3 is 13 residues. Deletions cut 6 bases from V and 0 bases from J, with 9 bases between. The germline V gene has CDR1 DFQATT and CDR2 SNEGSKA (reference sequence). The CDR3 DNA sequence: TGCAGTGCCCCCCTTTTAGCCAAAAACATTCAGTACTTC. Protein product: CSAPLLAKNIQYF.

Notes on this clonotype: A much larger clone lies a single base off, so this may be a read error. The conserved phenylalanine or tryptophan is not found at the CDR3 terminus, so this likely reflects a read error. The chain has TRBV7-6 and TRBJ1-1, with a possible D match to TRBD1 (6 bases). The V end was cut by 5 bases, the J end by 1 base, with 14 bases between. Germline V gene sequence: CDR1 SGHVS, CDR2 FNYEAQ. The CDR3 contains 15 residues. The CDR3 here is CASSAAGAQNTEAFC. The DNA of the CDR3 is TGTGCCAGCAGCGCCGCGGGGGCGCAGAACACTGAAGCTTTCTGT.

The V gene is TRBV7-9, the J gene TRBJ2-6; D may match TRBD1 or TRBD2 (8 bases each). Trimming took off 2 bases at V and 1 base at J, with 18 bases between the two ends. The CDR3 is made up of 19 amino acids. The V gene's germline CDR1 is SEHNR and CDR2 FQNEAQ (reference sequence). DNA for the CDR3: TGTGCCAGCAGCTTACCGGGAGGGACAGGAGGGTCTGGGGCCAACGTCCTGACTTTC. Protein: CASSLPGGTGGSGANVLTF.

J is TRBJ2-7 and V is TRBV20-1; D is uncertain. CDR3 size: 11 residues. V lost 5 bases and J lost 7, with 12 bases in between. In germline, CDR1 is DFQATT, CDR2 SNEGSKA (reference sequence). This CDR3 is CSAGPWGEQYF. CDR3 in DNA: TGCAGTGCTGGCCCCTGGGGAGAGCAGTACTTC.

The chain links TRBV28 to TRBJ2-2; tentative D call: TRBD1 (6 bases). The germline V gene encodes CDR1 MDHEN and CDR2 SYDVKM. Trimming pared 6 bases from V and 0 bases from J, leaving 11 bases between. The CDR3 has 15 amino acids. CDR3 in amino acids: CASSPWGPNTGELFF. For the CDR3, the DNA is TGTGCCAGCAGCCCTTGGGGGCCGAACACCGGGGAGCTGTTTTTT.

This clonotype was counted only a few times. This chain connects TRBV5-1 to TRBJ2-7; 10 bases map to TRBD2. This CDR3 has 18 amino acids. The germline V gene has CDR1 SGHRS and CDR2 YFSETQ. With 1 base clipped from V and 0 bases from J, the junction kept 10 bases outside the gene matches. The CDR3 DNA reads TGCGCCAGCAGCTTGTTTCCTAGCGGGGGCCCACTCTCCTACGAGCAGTACTTC. It is translated as CASSLFPSGGPLSYEQYF.

To note about this clonotype: At one of its ends the junction is not consistent with the germline gene, which may arise from a read error. V usage is TRBV6-1 and J usage is TRBJ1-5, with a possible D match to TRBD1 (5 bases). The V gene's germline CDR1 is MNHNS and CDR2 SASEGT. The CDR3 contains 15 residues. The CDR3 protein is CANSYVQAGTQPQHF. CDR3 sequence (DNA): TGTGCCAACAGTTACGTCCAGGCCGGGACTCAGCCCCAGCATTTT.

The table lists this clonotype with a few counts. This rearrangement joins TRBV29-1 to TRBJ2-1; D is unclear. Between the trimmed V and J ends, which lost 1 base and 3 bases, there was a span of 16 bases. The CDR3 sequence is 16 residues long. Germline loops: CDR1 SQVTM, CDR2 ANQGSEA. CDR3 protein: CSVEGAPRVLYNEQFF. CDR3 nucleotide sequence: TGCAGCGTTGAAGGTGCGCCCCGGGTCCTCTACAATGAGCAGTTCTTC.

This clonotype has ten or more counts. The chain has TRBV7-9 and TRBJ2-3; D is uncertain. This CDR3 contains 13 residues. The ends were cut back, 1 base at V and 5 bases at J, with 7 bases in the middle. Per the germline V gene, CDR1 is SEHNR and CDR2 is FQNEAQ (reference sequence). The CDR3 DNA sequence: TGTGCCAGCAGCTTAGGGGTCATAGATACGCAGTATTTT. It specifies CASSLGVIDTQYF.

The rearrangement links TRBV11-2 to TRBJ1-2, with D hard to call. Germline V gene sequence: CDR1 SGHAT, CDR2 FQNNGV. The CDR3 consists of 13 residues. V shed 3 bases and J shed 5 bases, with 10 bases lying between them. The CDR3 bases are TGTGCCAGCAGCTTGGGCAACCAGTATGGCTACACCTTC. Its translation is CASSLGNQYGYTF.

The chain links TRBV2 to TRBJ1-1; TRBD1 matches 7 bases. The V segment lost 10 bases and the J segment 0 bases; nucleotides outside the gene matches: 5. Germline assignment: CDR1 SNHLY and CDR2 FYNNEI. The CDR3 spans 13 residues. For the CDR3, the DNA is TGTGCCACGGGACAGTCTTTGAACACTGAAGCTTTCTTT. Translated: CATGQSLNTEAFF.

A word on this clonotype: A much larger clone sits a single nucleotide away, making a read error possible. The chain links TRBV7-6 to TRBJ2-1; 9 nucleotides line up with TRBD2. The length of the CDR3 is 15 residues. Germline V CDR1 and CDR2: SGHVS, FNYEAQ. DNA of the CDR3: TGTGCCAACAGCGCCACGGGTAGCGGGGGCGATGAGCAGTTCTTC. Encoded protein: CANSATGSGGDEQFF.

This chain uses TRBV25-1 with TRBJ2-5; the match to TRBD2 covers 11 bases. Losses at the gene ends were 5 bases for V and 4 bases for J; bases not matched to a gene: 3. CDR3 length: 14 amino acids. Germline values: CDR1 MGHDK, CDR2 SYGVNS. CDR3 nucleotides: TGTGCCAGCAGTTGGCTAGCGGGAGGAGAGACCCAGTACTTC. Residues: CASSWLAGGETQYF.

The chain has TRBV7-2 and TRBJ2-1; D is unresolved. The CDR3 is 12 amino acids. Germline loops: CDR1 SGHTA, CDR2 FQGNSA. Trimming pared 1 base from V and 14 bases from J, leaving 12 bases between. The CDR3 DNA reads TGTGCCAGCAGCTTAGAGGCACCTGGGGAGTTCTTC. This sequence encodes CASSLEAPGEFF.

This clonotype has ten or more counts. The chain carries TRBV6-2 or TRBV6-3 and TRBJ1-4, with unresolved D. Germline V gives CDR1 MNHEY, CDR2 SVGEGT. The CDR3 extends over 12 amino acids. Trimming left V 1 base short and J 8 bases short, with 5 bases between. The CDR3 nucleotides read TGTGCCAGCAGTTACTTGGGAGAAAAACTGTTTTTT. As protein: CASSYLGEKLFF.

This clonotype has ten or more counts. This chain connects TRBV7-8 to TRBJ2-5, with 8 positions matching TRBD1. Germline CDR1 SGHVS, CDR2 FQNEAQ. V gave up 1 base and J gave up 5 bases; unmatched junction bases: 6. The CDR3 is made up of 15 amino acids. The CDR3: CASSLVRTGWETQYF. The CDR3, as DNA: TGTGCCAGCAGCTTAGTAAGGACAGGGTGGGAGACCCAGTACTTC.

The V call is TRBV5-1, the J call TRBJ2-7; tentative D call: TRBD1 (6 bases). Trimming removed 5 bases at V and 5 bases at J, with 17 bases between. CDR1 is SGHRS and CDR2 is YFSETQ in the germline V gene. The CDR3 loop spans 14 amino acids. In DNA form, the CDR3 reads TGCGCCAGCAGGTTCCGGGACACCCCTCACGAGCAGTACTTC. This gives the protein CASRFRDTPHEQYF.

This clonotype was observed many times. The J gene is TRBJ2-2, the V gene TRBV7-2; 11 bases match TRBD1. The germline V gene has CDR1 SGHTA and CDR2 FQGNSA. The CDR3 has 15 residues. V shed 4 bases, J shed 4 bases, and the junction held 2 bases outside the gene matches. The CDR3 region has the DNA TGTGCCAGCAGCTCCGGGACAGGGGGCACCGGGGAGCTGTTTTTT. It codes for CASSSGTGGTGELFF.

This clonotype was counted between two and nine times. V is TRBV2 and J is TRBJ2-3; TRBD1 aligns across 9 bases. Germline CDR1 and CDR2: SNHLY and FYNNEI. J was trimmed by 13 bases and V by 10 bases; bases with no gene match: 9. This CDR3 is built from 11 residues. The CDR3 loop is CATDGRDREYF. The CDR3, as DNA: TGTGCCACCGATGGAAGGGACAGGGAGTATTTT.

This clonotype was picked up many times. V and J are TRBV5-6 and TRBJ2-7; possibly TRBD1 or TRBD2 for D (5 bases each). V lost 3 bases and J 3 bases, leaving 10 bases between the germline ends. CDR3 size: 13 residues. Germline-derived CDR1 and CDR2 are SGHDT and YYEEEE. CDR3 in amino acids: CASSYGGVYEQYV. Written as DNA, the CDR3 is TGTGCCAGCAGCTATGGGGGAGTCTACGAGCAGTACGTC.

J is TRBJ2-1 and V is TRBV4-1, with 8 bases fitting TRBD2. Germline loops: CDR1 MGHRA, CDR2 YSYEKL. The junction had 10 bases not matched to a gene; V was cut back by 4 bases and J by 8 bases. This CDR3 region has 15 residues. The CDR3, as DNA: TGCGCCAGCAGCCCTCTAACGGGGGGGCCCGATGAGCAGTTCTTC. Its translation is CASSPLTGGPDEQFF.